The 19 T cell receptor beta chains reported below all come from one sample, sequenced in a study of control samples from healthy donors and cancer patients (dated by TCRdb to 2019 to 2021). The library was built by means of the immunoSEQ multiplex PCR assay. TCRdb took over this immuneACCESS table, retaining in-frame rearrangements with V and J assigned. Such tables are incomplete; in checked studies, under half of the missing clones stem from an unresolved V gene, and the remainder is unexplained. This sample comprises more than 95,000 clones, around 87% of them detected only once. The ten largest clones represent 8% to 9% of the sample. Sequencing used blood. All receptors come from a man aged 35-49 years in good health.

The chain carries TRBV4-3 and TRBJ1-6; TRBD1 is a possible D gene (5 bases). The CDR3 totals 14 residues. The V gene lost 0 bases and the J gene lost 7 bases, with 7 bases spanning the gap. Germline CDR1 and CDR2: LGHNA and YSLEER. The DNA for the CDR3 is TGCGCCAGCAGCCAAGACGGACAAAATTCACCCCTCCACTTT. Protein sequence: CASSQDGQNSPLHF.

The chain recombines TRBV7-9 with TRBJ1-4; TRBD1 might be the D (6 bases). CDR1 is SEHNR, CDR2 FQNEAQ, per germline (reference sequence). The length of the CDR3 is 14 residues. V was pared by 8 bases and J by 6 bases, with 16 bases between. CDR3 protein: CASGRGGGDEKLFF. In DNA form, the CDR3 reads TGTGCCAGCGGCCGGGGAGGGGGAGATGAAAAACTGTTTTTT.

This chain joins TRBV15 and TRBJ2-3, with 11 bases that match TRBD2. CDR3 length: 16 amino acids. Germline CDR1 reads LNHNV; CDR2 reads YYDKDF (reference sequence). V was pared by 1 base and J by 4 bases, with 4 bases of the junction left unmatched. As DNA, the CDR3 is TGTGCCACCAGCAGAGTTTTAGCGGGGGGGCCAGATACGCAGTATTTT. This translates into CATSRVLAGGPDTQYF.

The chain carries TRBV10-3 and TRBJ2-7; TRBD2 aligns across 7 bases. Germline CDR1 reads ENHRY; CDR2 reads SYGVKD. CDR3 length: 14 residues. V lost 3 bases, J lost 4 bases, and 6 bases stayed unmatched. CDR3 protein: CAISDLKGGYEQYF. As DNA, the CDR3 is TGTGCCATCAGTGACCTTAAGGGAGGGTACGAGCAGTACTTC.

This chain joins TRBV10-3 and TRBJ2-7; TRBD1 agrees at 8 bases. The CDR3 is 14 amino acids. Germline V lookup: CDR1 ENHRY, CDR2 SYGVKD. Trimming took 6 bases from V and 1 from J; bases not matched to a gene: 5. This chain's CDR3 is CAISQDRASYEQYF. CDR3 nucleotides: TGTGCCATCAGCCAGGACAGGGCGTCCTACGAGCAGTACTTC.

The chain combines TRBV21-1 with TRBJ1-4. TRBV21-1 is a known pseudogene. The CDR3 contains 16 residues. CDR3 coding DNA: TGTGCCAGCAGCAAAAGTCGTCGAGGGGTCGGTGAAAAACTGTTTTTT. Translated: CASSKSRRGVGEKLFF.

The rearrangement links TRBV4-3 to TRBJ2-7; D is possibly TRBD1 (6 bases). CDR3 length: 15 amino acids. Per germline, CDR1 LGHNA and CDR2 YSLEER. The germline V and J ends were trimmed by 2 bases and 6 bases, with 17 bases remaining between them. CDR3 in amino acids: CASSQSRTVPGEQYF. CDR3 sequence (DNA): TGCGCCAGCAGCCAAAGCCGGACAGTCCCGGGCGAGCAGTACTTC.

The chain links TRBV4-1 to TRBJ1-1, with D unclear. This CDR3 has 18 residues. The germline V gene has CDR1 MGHRA and CDR2 YSYEKL. The V end was cut by 1 base, the J end by 6 bases, with 24 bases between. CDR3 region: CASSQGHLSKRIVAEAFF. For the CDR3, the DNA is TGCGCCAGCAGCCAAGGGCATTTAAGTAAGCGGATTGTCGCTGAAGCTTTCTTT.

Many counts were recorded for this clone. This chain joins TRBV7-2 and TRBJ1-2; D might be TRBD1 (5 bases). Looked up from germline, CDR1 is SGHTA and CDR2 is FQGNSA. The V end lost 1 base, the J end lost 4 bases, and 7 bases lay between the germline ends. The CDR3 is 13 amino acids. The CDR3 DNA reads TGTGCCAGCAGCTTAGACAGGAGCTATGGCTACACCTTC. Its translation: CASSLDRSYGYTF. The complete variable domain, with remaining parts taken from reference TRBV7-2 and TRBJ1-2, reads GAGVSQSPSNKVTEKGKDVELRCDPISGHTALYWYRQSLGQGLEFLIYFQGNSAPDKSGLPSDRFSAERTGGSVSTLTIQRTQQEDSAVYLCASSLDRSYGYTFGSGTRLTVV.

This clone was found once. The V call is TRBV7-2, the J call TRBJ1-2, with a tentative D call TRBD1 (5 bases). Germline lookup yields CDR1 SGHTA and CDR2 FQGNSA. V was cut by 1 base and J by 3 bases, with 15 bases left in between. The CDR3 runs 16 residues. As DNA, the CDR3 is TGTGCCAGCAGCTTAGGGGGGGTCGGGGCGGACTATGGCTACACCTTC. Amino acids: CASSLGGVGADYGYTF.

The V and J genes are TRBV7-9 and TRBJ1-5, with 7 bases identical to TRBD1. This CDR3 comprises 16 residues. V shed 5 bases, J shed 3 bases, and the junction held 10 bases outside the gene matches. CDR1 is SEHNR and CDR2 is FQNEAQ in the germline V gene (reference sequence). CDR3 in DNA: TGTGCCAGCAGCGCATTTACAGGGGCAGCCAATCAGCCCCAGCATTTT. Amino acid sequence: CASSAFTGAANQPQHF.

The chain's CDR3 is CASSLLGTSELTDTQYF. The CDR3 nucleotides read TGTGCCAGCAGCTTGTTGGGCACTAGCGAGCTCACAGATACGCAGTATTTT. The chain carries TRBV5-4 and TRBJ2-3; 7 positions match TRBD2. This CDR3 region has 17 residues. J gave up 2 bases and V 1 base, and 10 bases lay outside the gene matches. Germline-derived CDR1 and CDR2 are SGHNT and YYREEE (reference sequence).

This clone is a singleton in its sample. The V and J genes are TRBV7-9 and TRBJ1-2; D call uncertain. The germline V gene has CDR1 SEHNR and CDR2 FQNEAQ (reference sequence). The CDR3 sequence is 14 residues long. Trimming shortened V by 1 base and J by 7 bases, and 13 bases separated the two germline ends. This CDR3 is CASSLGAGSGGYTF. The CDR3 DNA follows: TGTGCCAGCAGCTTAGGAGCAGGAAGTGGTGGCTACACCTTC. The full variable domain, in which reference TRBV7-9 and TRBJ1-2 provide the parts outside the CDR3, is DTGVSQNPRHKITKRGQNVTFRCDPISEHNRLYWYRQTLGQGPEFLTYFQNEAQLEKSRLLSDRFSAERPKGSFSTLEIQRTEQGDSAMYLCASSLGAGSGGYTFGSGTRLTVV.

V usage is TRBV27 and J usage is TRBJ1-2; no reliable D call. This CDR3 has 14 amino acids. Germline V CDR1 and CDR2: MNHEY, SMNVEV (reference sequence). Trimming shortened V by 5 bases and J by 2 bases, and 12 bases separated the two germline ends. As DNA, the CDR3 is TGTGCCAGCAGTCCCGCGGCCCGGAACTATGGCTACACCTTC. It specifies CASSPAARNYGYTF.

The chain couples TRBV6-5 to TRBJ2-7, with TRBD1 matching 9 bases. The ends lost 5 bases at V and 3 bases at J; junction bases unmatched: 2. This CDR3 region has 13 residues. Germline V gene data show CDR1 as MNHEY and CDR2 as SVGAGI. This chain's CDR3 is CASSRDRVYEQYF. The CDR3 DNA reads TGTGCCAGCAGTCGGGACAGGGTCTACGAGCAGTACTTC.

This clone has just a few counts. The V and J genes are TRBV2 and TRBJ1-4, with unresolved D. CDR3 length: 15 residues. Per the germline V gene, CDR1 is SNHLY and CDR2 is FYNNEI. V lost 10 bases and J 0 bases, leaving 15 bases between the germline ends. The CDR3 bases are TGTGCCACGACGCGGATCCTTGCAACTAATGAAAAACTGTTTTTT. Encoded protein: CATTRILATNEKLFF.

The chain combines TRBV7-9 with TRBJ2-7; D remains ambiguous. Germline CDR1 is SEHNR and CDR2 is FQNEAQ (reference sequence). CDR3 length: 12 residues. V was trimmed by 0 bases and J by 7 bases, leaving 7 bases between them. The chain's CDR3 is CASSLAAAEQYF. CDR3 DNA: TGTGCCAGCAGCTTAGCGGCGGCTGAGCAGTACTTC.

The chain links TRBV6-2 or TRBV6-3 to TRBJ2-5; D uncertain. This CDR3 has 11 residues. CDR1 and CDR2 (germline): MNHEY, SVGEGT. With 2 bases removed from V and 4 bases from J, the gap between germline ends came to 2 bases. The CDR3 spells CASSYGETQYF. The CDR3 region has the DNA TGTGCCAGCAGTTACGGAGAGACCCAGTACTTC.

The chain carries TRBV7-9 and TRBJ2-3, with 8 bases that match TRBD1. CDR1 is SEHNR and CDR2 is FQNEAQ in the germline V gene (reference sequence). CDR3 length: 16 amino acids. The trim removed 2 bases at V and 0 bases at J, leaving 4 bases unmatched. CDR3 DNA: TGTGCCAGCAGCTTACCAGGGGGCGTGAGCACAGATACGCAGTATTTT. This codes for CASSLPGGVSTDTQYF.